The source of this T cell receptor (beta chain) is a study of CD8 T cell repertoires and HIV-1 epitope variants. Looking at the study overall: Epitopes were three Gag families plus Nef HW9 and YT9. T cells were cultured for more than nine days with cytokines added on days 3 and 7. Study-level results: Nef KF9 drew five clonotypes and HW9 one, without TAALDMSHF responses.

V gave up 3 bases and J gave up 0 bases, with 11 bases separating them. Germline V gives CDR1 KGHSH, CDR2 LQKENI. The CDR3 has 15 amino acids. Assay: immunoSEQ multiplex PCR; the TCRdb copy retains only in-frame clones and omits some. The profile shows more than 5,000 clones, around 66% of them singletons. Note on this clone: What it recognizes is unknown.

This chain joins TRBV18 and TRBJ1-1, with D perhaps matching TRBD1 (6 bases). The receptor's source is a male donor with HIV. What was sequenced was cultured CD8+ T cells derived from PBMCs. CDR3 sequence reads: CASSPLPGVNTEAFF. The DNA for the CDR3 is TGTGCCAGCTCACCCCTCCCAGGGGTGAACACTGAAGCTTTCTTT.